This note documents a single T cell receptor (beta chain) sequence. As originally analysed: Counts of nucleated cells, estimated from reference gene primer amplification, were obtained. Here immunoSEQ multiplex PCR was the method, and the copy in TCRdb shows in-frame clones only, minus some. V and J calls plus clone size are reproduced from that table; the DNA served to infer D and trimming. Of over 200,000 clones detected, approximately 89% appear once; the ten largest clones hold about 5%. The data derive from a study of blood T cell repertoires in COVID-19. Study in general: Some COVID-19 samples were acute and others convalescent; all came from the United States, Italy and Spain. Sources were T cells, B-cell-depleted T cells, or PBMCs; the material itself was cDNA or gDNA.

Material for sequencing was peripheral blood. This sequence originates from a woman aged 40 to 55 with acute or convalescent COVID-19.

The CDR3 protein is CASSIAQGNSPLHF. DNA of the CDR3: TGTGCCAGTAGTATAGCGCAGGGTAACTCACCCCTCCACTTT. The chain recombines TRBV19 with TRBJ1-6, with D possibly being TRBD1 (5 bases). V was clipped by 1 base and J by 10 bases, with 11 bases between them. Germline loops: CDR1 LNHDA, CDR2 SQIVND (reference sequence). The CDR3 contains 14 residues.